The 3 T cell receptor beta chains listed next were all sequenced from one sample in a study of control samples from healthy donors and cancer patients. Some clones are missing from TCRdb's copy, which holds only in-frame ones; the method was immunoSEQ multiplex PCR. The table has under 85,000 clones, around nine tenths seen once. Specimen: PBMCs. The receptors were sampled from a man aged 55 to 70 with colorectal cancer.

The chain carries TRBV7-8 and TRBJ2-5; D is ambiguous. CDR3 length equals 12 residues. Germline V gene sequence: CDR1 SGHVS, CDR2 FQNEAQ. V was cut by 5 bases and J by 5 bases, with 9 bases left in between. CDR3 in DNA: TGTGCCAGCAGCCTGGGAAGCGAGACCCAGTACTTC. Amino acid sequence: CASSLGSETQYF.

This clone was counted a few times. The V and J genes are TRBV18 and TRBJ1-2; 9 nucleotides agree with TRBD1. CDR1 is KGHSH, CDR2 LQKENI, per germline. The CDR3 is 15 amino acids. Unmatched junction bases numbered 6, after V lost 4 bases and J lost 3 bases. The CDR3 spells CASSRTGTGYYGYTF. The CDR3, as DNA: TGTGCCAGCTCACGTACCGGGACAGGGTACTATGGCTACACCTTC.

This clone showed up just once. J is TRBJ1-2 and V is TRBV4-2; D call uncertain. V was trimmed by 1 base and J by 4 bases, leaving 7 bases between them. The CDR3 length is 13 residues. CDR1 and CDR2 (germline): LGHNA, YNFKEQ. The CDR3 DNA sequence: TGTGCCAGCAGCCAAGGGCCGGCCTATGGCTACACCTTC. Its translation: CASSQGPAYGYTF.